Included here is one T cell receptor (beta chain) sequence, with context. These data come from a study of cytomegalovirus exposure and HLA in healthy donors. Measured with immunoSEQ multiplex PCR; TCRdb has only the in-frame clones, and not every one. The table shows around 130,000 clones, with more than 75% occurring only once. Trimming shortened V by 0 bases and J by 8 bases, and 13 bases separated the two germline ends. The germline gives CDR1 PRHDT, CDR2 FYEKMQ (reference sequence). This CDR3 comprises 14 residues. The sequence derives from a woman in her twenties or thirties in good health and CMV-seronegative. Sample: PBMCs. The rearrangement links TRBV13 to TRBJ1-1; no firm D call. The CDR3 reads CASSLGGVDLEAFF. CDR3 sequence (DNA): TGTGCCAGCAGCTTAGGCGGGGTAGACCTGGAAGCTTTCTTT.